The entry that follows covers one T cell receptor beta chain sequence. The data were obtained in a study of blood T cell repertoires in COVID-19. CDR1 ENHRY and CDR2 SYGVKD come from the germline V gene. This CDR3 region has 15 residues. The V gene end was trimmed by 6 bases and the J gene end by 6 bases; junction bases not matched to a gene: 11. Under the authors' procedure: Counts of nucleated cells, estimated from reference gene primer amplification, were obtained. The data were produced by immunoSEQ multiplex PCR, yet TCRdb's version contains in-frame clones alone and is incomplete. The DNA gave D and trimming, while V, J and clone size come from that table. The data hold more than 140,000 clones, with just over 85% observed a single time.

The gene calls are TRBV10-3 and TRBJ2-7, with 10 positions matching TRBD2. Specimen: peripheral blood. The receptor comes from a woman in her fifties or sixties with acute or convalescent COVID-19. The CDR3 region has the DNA TGTGCCATCAGAAAGAGCGGGGGGGCGTTTCTCGAGCAGTACTTC. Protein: CAIRKSGGAFLEQYF.